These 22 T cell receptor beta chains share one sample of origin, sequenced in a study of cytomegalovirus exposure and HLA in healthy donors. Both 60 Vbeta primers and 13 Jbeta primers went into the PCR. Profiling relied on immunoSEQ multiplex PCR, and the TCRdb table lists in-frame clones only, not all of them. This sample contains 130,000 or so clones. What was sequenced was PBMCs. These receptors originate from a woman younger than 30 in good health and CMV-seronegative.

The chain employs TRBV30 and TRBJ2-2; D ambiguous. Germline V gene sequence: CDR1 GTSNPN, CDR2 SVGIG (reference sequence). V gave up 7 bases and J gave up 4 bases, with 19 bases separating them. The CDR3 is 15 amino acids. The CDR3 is CASPSSDWFTGELFF. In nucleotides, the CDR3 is TGTGCCTCTCCGAGTAGTGACTGGTTCACCGGGGAGCTGTTTTTT.

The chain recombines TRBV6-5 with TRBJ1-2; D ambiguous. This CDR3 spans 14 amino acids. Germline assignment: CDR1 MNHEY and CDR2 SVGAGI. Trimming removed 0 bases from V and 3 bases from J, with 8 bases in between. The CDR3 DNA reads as TGTGCCAGCAGTTACTCGGGTCGGGACTATGGCTACACCTTC. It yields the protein CASSYSGRDYGYTF.

In DNA form, the CDR3 reads TGTGCCAGCAGCCCCATCGGCTGGGCCAGCACAGATACGCAGTATTTT. Amino acid sequence: CASSPIGWASTDTQYF. The rearrangement uses TRBV14 and TRBJ2-3; D not resolved. Germline CDR1 and CDR2: SGHDN and FVKESK. This CDR3 comprises 16 residues. V was clipped by 4 bases and J by 0 bases, with 14 bases between them. The complete variable domain, with remaining parts taken from reference TRBV14 and TRBJ2-3, reads EAGVTQFPSHSVIEKGQTVTLRCDPISGHDNLYWYRRVMGKEIKFLLHFVKESKQDESGMPNNRFLAERTGGTYSTLKVQPAELEDSGVYFCASSPIGWASTDTQYFGPGTRLTVL.

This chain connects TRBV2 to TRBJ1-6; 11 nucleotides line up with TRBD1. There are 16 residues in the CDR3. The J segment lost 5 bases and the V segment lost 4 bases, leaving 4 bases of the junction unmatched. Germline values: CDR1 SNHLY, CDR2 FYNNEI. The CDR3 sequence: CASSGGQGADNSPLHF. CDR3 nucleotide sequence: TGTGCCAGCAGTGGCGGACAGGGGGCGGATAATTCACCCCTCCACTTT.

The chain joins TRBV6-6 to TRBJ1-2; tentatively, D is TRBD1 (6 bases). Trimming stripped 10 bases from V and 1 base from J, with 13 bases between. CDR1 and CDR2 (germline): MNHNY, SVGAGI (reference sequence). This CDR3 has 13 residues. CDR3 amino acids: CATHRGSNYGYTF. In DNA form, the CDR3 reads TGTGCCACCCATAGGGGGAGTAACTATGGCTACACCTTC.

In nucleotides, the CDR3 is TGCGCCAGCAGCTTGAGTGGGGGCTCGGACACCGGGGAGCTGTTTTTT. Its protein product is CASSLSGGSDTGELFF. The chain is built from TRBV5-1 and TRBJ2-2; D might be TRBD1 (6 bases). V lost 1 base and J lost 3, with 13 bases in between. Germline V CDR1 and CDR2: SGHRS, YFSETQ. The CDR3 contains 16 residues.

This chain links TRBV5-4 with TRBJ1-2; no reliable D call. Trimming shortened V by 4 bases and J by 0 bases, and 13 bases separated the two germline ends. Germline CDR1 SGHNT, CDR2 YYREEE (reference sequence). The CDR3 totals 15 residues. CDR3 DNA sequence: TGTGCCAGCAGCCCCCCCGGGTCATCTAACTATGGCTACACCTTC. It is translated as CASSPPGSSNYGYTF.

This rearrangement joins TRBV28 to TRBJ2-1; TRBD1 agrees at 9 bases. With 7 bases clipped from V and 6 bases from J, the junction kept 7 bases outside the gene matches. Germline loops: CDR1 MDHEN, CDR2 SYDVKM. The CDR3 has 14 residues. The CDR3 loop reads CASTSHRGPNEQFF. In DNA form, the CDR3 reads TGTGCCAGCACCTCTCACAGGGGGCCCAATGAGCAGTTCTTC.

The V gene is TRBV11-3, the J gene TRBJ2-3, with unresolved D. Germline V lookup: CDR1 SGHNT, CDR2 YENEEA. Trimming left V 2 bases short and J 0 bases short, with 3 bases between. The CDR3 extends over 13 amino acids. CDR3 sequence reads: CASSLPSTDTQYF. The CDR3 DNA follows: TGTGCCAGCAGCTTACCTAGCACAGATACGCAGTATTTT.

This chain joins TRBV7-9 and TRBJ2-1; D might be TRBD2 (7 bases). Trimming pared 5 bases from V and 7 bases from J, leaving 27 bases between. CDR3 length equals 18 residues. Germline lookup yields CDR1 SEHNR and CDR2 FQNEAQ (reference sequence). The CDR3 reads CASSPRVRLAGAKNEQFF. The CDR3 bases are TGTGCCAGCAGCCCTCGGGTCCGGCTGGCGGGGGCGAAGAATGAGCAGTTCTTC.

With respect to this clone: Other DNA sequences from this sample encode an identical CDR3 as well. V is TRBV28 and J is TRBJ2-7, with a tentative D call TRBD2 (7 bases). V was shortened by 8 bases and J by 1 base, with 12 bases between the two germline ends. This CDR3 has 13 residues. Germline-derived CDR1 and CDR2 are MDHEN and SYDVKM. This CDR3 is CASREGGSYEQYV. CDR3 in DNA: TGTGCCAGCCGCGAGGGGGGGTCCTACGAGCAGTACGTC.

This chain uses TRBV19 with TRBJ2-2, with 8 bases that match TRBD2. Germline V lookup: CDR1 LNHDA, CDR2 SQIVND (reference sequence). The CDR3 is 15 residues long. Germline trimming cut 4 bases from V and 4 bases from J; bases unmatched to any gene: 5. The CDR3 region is CASSRGLAFTGELFF. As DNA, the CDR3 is TGTGCCAGTAGTAGAGGACTAGCATTCACCGGGGAGCTGTTTTTT. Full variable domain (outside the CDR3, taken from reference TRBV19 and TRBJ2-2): DGGITQSPKYLFRKEGQNVTLSCEQNLNHDAMYWYRQDPGQGLRLIYYSQIVNDFQKGDIAEGYSVSREKKESFPLTVTSAQKNPTAFYLCASSRGLAFTGELFFGEGSRLTVL.

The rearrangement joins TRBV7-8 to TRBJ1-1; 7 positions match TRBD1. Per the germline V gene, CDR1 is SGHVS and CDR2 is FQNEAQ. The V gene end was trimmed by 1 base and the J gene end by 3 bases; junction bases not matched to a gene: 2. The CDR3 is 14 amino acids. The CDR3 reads CASSLDRGHTEAFF. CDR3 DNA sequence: TGTGCCAGCAGCTTAGACAGGGGACACACTGAAGCTTTCTTT.

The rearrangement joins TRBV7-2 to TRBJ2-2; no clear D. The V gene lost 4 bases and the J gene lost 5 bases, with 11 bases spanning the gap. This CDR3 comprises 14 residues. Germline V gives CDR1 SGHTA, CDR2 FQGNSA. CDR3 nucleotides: TGTGCCAGCAGCTCTGTTGACAAGACCGGGGAGCTGTTTTTT. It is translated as CASSSVDKTGELFF.

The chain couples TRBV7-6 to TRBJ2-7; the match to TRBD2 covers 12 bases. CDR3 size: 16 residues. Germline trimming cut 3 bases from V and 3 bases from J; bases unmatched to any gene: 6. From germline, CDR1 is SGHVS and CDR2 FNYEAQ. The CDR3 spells CASSFRLAGGDYEQYF. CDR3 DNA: TGTGCCAGCAGCTTTCGCCTAGCGGGAGGGGACTACGAGCAGTACTTC. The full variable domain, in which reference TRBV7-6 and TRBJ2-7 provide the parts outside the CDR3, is GAGVSQSPRYKVTKRGQDVALRCDPISGHVSLYWYRQALGQGPEFLTYFNYEAQQDKSGLPNDRFSAERPEGSISTLTIQRTEQRDSAMYRCASSFRLAGGDYEQYFGPGTRLTVT.

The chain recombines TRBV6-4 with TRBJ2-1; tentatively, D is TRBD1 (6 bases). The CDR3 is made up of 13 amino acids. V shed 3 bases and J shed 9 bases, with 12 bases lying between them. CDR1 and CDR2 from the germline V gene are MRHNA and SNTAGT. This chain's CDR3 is CASSEQGRSEQFF. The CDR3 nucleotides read TGTGCCAGCAGTGAACAGGGACGGAGTGAGCAGTTCTTC.

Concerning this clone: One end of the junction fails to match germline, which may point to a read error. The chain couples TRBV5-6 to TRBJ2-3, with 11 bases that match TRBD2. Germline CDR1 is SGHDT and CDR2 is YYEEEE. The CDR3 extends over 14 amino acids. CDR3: CASSFSDSGRASGF. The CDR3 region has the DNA TGTGCCAGCAGCTTCTCGGATAGCGGGAGGGCCTCAGGTTTT.

The CDR3 loop is CASSQEQSLYRGAFF. The CDR3 coding sequence is TGCGCCAGCAGCCAAGAGCAGAGTTTGTACAGGGGTGCTTTCTTT. This chain links TRBV4-3 with TRBJ1-1, with 7 bases fitting TRBD1. The V and J ends lost 0 bases and 11 bases, in that order; junction bases with no gene match: 12. CDR1 and CDR2 (germline): LGHNA, YSLEER. This CDR3 is 15 amino acids long.

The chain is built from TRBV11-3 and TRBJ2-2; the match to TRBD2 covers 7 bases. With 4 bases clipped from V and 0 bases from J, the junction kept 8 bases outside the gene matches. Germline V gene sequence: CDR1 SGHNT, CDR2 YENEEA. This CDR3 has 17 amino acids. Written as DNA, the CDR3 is TGTGCCAGCAGCTCCCGGGGAGGGGAAACGAACACCGGGGAGCTGTTTTTT. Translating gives CASSSRGGETNTGELFF.

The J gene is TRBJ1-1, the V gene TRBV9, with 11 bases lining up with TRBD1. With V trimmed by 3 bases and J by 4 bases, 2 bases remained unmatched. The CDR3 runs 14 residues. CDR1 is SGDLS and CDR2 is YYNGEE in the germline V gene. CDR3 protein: CASSAGQGATEAFF. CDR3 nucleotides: TGTGCCAGCAGCGCCGGACAGGGGGCCACTGAAGCTTTCTTT. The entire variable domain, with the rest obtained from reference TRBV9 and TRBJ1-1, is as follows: DSGVTQTPKHLITATGQRVTLRCSPRSGDLSVYWYQQSLDQGLQFLIQYYNGEERAKGNILERFSAQQFPDLHSELNLSSLELGDSALYFCASSAGQGATEAFFGQGTRLTVV.

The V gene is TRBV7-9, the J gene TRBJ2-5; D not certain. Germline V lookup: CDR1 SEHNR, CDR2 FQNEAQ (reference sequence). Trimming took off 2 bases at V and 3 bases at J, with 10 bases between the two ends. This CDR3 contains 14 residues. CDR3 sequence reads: CASSLNAVKETQYF. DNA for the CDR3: TGTGCCAGCAGCTTAAATGCGGTGAAAGAGACCCAGTACTTC.

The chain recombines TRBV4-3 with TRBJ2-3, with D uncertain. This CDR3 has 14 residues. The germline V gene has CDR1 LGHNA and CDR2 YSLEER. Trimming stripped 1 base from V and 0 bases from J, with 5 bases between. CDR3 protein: CASSQGGSTDTQYF. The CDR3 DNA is TGCGCCAGCAGCCAAGGAGGTAGCACAGATACGCAGTATTTT.